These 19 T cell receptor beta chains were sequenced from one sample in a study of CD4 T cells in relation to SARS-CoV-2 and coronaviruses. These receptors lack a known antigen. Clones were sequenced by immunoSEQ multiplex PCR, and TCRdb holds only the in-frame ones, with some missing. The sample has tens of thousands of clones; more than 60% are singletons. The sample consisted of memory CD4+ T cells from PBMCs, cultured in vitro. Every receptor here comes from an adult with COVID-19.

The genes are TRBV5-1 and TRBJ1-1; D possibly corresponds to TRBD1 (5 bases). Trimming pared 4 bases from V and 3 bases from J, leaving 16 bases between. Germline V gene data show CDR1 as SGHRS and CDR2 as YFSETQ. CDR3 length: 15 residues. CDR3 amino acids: CASSLGTARDTEAFF. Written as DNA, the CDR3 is TGCGCCAGCAGCCTGGGGACCGCGCGGGACACTGAAGCTTTCTTT. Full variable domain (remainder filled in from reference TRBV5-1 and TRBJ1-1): KAGVTQTPRYLIKTRGQQVTLSCSPISGHRSVSWYQQTPGQGLQFLFEYFSETQRNKGNFPGRFSGRQFSNSRSEMNVSTLELGDSALYLCASSLGTARDTEAFFGQGTRLTVV.

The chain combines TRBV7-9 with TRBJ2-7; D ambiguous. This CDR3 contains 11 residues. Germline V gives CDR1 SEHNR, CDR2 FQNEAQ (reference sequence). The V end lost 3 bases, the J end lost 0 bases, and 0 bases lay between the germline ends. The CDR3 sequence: CASSFSYEQYF. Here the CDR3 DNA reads TGTGCCAGCAGCTTCTCCTACGAGCAGTACTTC.

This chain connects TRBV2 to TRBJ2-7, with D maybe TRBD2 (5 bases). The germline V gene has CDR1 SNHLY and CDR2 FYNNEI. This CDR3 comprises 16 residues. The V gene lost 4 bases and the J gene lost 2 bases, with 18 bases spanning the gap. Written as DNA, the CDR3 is TGTGCCAGCAGTGGGGGTGGCAGCGGAGGTACCTACGAGCAGTACTTC. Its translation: CASSGGGSGGTYEQYF. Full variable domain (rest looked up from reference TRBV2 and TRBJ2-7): EPEVTQTPSHQVTQMGQEVILRCVPISNHLYFYWYRQILGQKVEFLVSFYNNEISEKSEIFDDQFSVERPDGSNFTLKIRSTKLEDSAMYFCASSGGGSGGTYEQYFGPGTRLTVT.

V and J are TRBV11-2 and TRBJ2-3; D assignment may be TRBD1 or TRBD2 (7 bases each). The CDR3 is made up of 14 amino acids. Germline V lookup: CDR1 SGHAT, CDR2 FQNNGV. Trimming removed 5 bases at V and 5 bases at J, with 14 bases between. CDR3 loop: CASSMPRGGDTQYF. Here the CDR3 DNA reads TGTGCCAGCAGCATGCCCAGGGGGGGAGATACGCAGTATTTT.

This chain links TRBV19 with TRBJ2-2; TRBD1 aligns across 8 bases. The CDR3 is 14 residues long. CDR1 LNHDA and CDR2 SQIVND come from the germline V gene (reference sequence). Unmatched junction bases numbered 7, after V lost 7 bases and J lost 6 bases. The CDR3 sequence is CASMTDRESGELFF. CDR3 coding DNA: TGTGCCAGTATGACGGACAGGGAATCCGGGGAGCTGTTTTTT.

The CDR3 nucleotides read TGTGCCAGCAGCTTAGGGGCGGAGAGCACCTACGAGCAGTACTTC. Protein sequence: CASSLGAESTYEQYF. The chain has TRBV11-3 and TRBJ2-7; unclear D gene. CDR3 length: 15 amino acids. Germline lookup yields CDR1 SGHNT and CDR2 YENEEA. Trimming pared 1 base from V and 2 bases from J, leaving 12 bases between.

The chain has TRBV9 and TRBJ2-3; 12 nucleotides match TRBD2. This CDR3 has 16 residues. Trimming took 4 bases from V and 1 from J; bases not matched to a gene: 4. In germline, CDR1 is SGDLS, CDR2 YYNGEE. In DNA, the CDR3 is TGTGCCAGCAGCCCGCGACTAGCGGGAGGCACAGATACGCAGTATTTT. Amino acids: CASSPRLAGGTDTQYF.

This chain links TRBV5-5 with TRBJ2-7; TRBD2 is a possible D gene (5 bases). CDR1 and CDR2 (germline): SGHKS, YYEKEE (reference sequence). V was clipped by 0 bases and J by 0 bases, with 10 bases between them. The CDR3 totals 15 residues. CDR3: CASSLAGLSSYEQYF. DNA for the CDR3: TGTGCCAGCAGCTTGGCCGGACTGAGCTCCTACGAGCAGTACTTC. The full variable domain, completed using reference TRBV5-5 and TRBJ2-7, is DAGVTQSPTHLIKTRGQQVTLRCSPISGHKSVSWYQQVLGQGPQFIFQYYEKEERGRGNFPDRFSARQFPNYSSELNVNALLLGDSALYLCASSLAGLSSYEQYFGPGTRLTVT.

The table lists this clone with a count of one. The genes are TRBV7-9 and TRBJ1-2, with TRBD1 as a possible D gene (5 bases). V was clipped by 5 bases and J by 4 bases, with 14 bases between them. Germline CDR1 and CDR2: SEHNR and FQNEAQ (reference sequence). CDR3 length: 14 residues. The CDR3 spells CASSPGTGGYGYTF. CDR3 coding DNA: TGTGCCAGCAGCCCTGGGACTGGCGGCTATGGCTACACCTTC.

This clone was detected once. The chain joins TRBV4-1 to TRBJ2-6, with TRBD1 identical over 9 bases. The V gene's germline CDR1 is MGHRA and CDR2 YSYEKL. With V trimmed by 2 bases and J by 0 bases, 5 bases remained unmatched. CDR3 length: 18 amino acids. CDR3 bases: TGCGCCAGCAGCCAACCGGGACAGGGTATCTCTGGGGCCAACGTCCTGACTTTC. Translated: CASSQPGQGISGANVLTF.

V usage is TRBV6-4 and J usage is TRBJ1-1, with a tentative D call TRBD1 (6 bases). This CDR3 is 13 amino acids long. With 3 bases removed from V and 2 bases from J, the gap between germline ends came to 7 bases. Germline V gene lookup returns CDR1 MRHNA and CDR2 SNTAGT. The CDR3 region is CASSEGANTEAFF. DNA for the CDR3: TGTGCCAGCAGTGAGGGGGCAAACACTGAAGCTTTCTTT.

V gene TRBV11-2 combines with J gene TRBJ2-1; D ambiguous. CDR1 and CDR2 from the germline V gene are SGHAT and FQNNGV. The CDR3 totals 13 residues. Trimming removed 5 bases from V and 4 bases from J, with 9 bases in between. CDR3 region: CASSPQNYNEQFF. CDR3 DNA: TGTGCCAGCAGCCCCCAAAATTACAATGAGCAGTTCTTC.

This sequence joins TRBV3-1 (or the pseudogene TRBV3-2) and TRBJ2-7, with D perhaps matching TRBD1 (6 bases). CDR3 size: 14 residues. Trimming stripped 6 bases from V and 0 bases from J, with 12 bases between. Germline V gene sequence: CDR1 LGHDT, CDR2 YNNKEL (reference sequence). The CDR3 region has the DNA TGTGCCAGCAGACCAAGCAGGGGCTCCTACGAGCAGTACTTC. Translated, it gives CASRPSRGSYEQYF.

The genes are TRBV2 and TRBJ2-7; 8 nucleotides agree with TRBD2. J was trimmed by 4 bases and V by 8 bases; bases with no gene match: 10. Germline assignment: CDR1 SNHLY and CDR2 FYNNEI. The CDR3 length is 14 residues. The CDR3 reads CASFGDSGKYEQYF. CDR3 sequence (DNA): TGTGCCAGCTTTGGGGATAGCGGGAAGTACGAGCAGTACTTC. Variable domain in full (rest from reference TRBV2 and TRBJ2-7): EPEVTQTPSHQVTQMGQEVILRCVPISNHLYFYWYRQILGQKVEFLVSFYNNEISEKSEIFDDQFSVERPDGSNFTLKIRSTKLEDSAMYFCASFGDSGKYEQYFGPGTRLTVT.

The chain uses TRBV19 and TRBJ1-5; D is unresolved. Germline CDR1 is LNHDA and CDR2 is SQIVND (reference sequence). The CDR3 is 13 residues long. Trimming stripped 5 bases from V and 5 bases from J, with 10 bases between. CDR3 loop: CASSVPQYQPQHF. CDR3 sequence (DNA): TGTGCCAGTAGTGTCCCTCAGTATCAGCCCCAGCATTTT.

This chain's CDR3 is CASSVGTSETTDTQYF. The CDR3, as DNA: TGTGCCAGCAGCGTAGGGACATCCGAGACTACAGATACGCAGTATTTT. The chain employs TRBV9 and TRBJ2-3; D is perhaps TRBD1 (5 bases). Trimming removed 0 bases from V and 3 bases from J, with 14 bases in between. The CDR3 runs to 16 residues. Germline V CDR1 and CDR2: SGDLS, YYNGEE. Full variable domain (outside the CDR3, taken from reference TRBV9 and TRBJ2-3): DSGVTQTPKHLITATGQRVTLRCSPRSGDLSVYWYQQSLDQGLQFLIQYYNGEERAKGNILERFSAQQFPDLHSELNLSSLELGDSALYFCASSVGTSETTDTQYFGPGTRLTVL.

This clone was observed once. The CDR3 DNA sequence: TGTGCCAGTAGGGAGGATCACAGGGGGGAGCAGTACTTC. Translated, it gives CASREDHRGEQYF. The chain employs TRBV19 and TRBJ2-7, with TRBD1 identical over 8 bases. The CDR3 consists of 13 residues. After removal of 6 bases from V and 7 bases from J, the junction contained 8 bases not matched to a gene. Germline CDR1 reads LNHDA; CDR2 reads SQIVND (reference sequence).

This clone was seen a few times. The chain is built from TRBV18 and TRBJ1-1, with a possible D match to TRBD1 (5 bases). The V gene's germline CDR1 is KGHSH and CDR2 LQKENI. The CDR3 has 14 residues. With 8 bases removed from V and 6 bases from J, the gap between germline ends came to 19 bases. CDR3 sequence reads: CASQDTRRGAEAFF. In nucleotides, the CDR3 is TGTGCCAGCCAGGATACTCGCCGGGGCGCTGAAGCTTTCTTT.

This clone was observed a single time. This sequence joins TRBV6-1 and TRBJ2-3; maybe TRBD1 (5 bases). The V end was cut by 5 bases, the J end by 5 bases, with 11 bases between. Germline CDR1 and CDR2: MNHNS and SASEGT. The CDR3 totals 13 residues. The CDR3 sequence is CASSKVREDTQYF. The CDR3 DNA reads TGTGCCAGCAGTAAGGTCAGGGAAGATACGCAGTATTTT.